This T cell receptor beta chain appears in the sequencing data of a study of blood T cell repertoires in COVID-19. Study-level background: There were acute and convalescent COVID-19 samples, and they came from the United States, Italy and Spain. T cells, B-cell-depleted T cells, or PBMCs supplied cDNA or gDNA.

Repertoires were generated with immunoSEQ multiplex PCR, while TCRdb's copy carries only in-frame clones and drops some. The sample carries about 240,000 clones, around 80% recorded once. CDR3 size: 20 residues. Germline values: CDR1 SGHDN, CDR2 FVKESK. With V trimmed by 0 bases and J by 7 bases, 13 bases remained unmatched. Material: peripheral blood. The sequence came from a human donor in a cohort sampled during active COVID-19. The rearrangement uses TRBV14 and TRBJ2-4; TRBD2 aligns across 15 bases. DNA for the CDR3: TGTGCCAGCAGCCAAGAGATCGGGGCCGGGACTAGCGGGAGGCGGAACATTCAGTACTTC. Its translation is CASSQEIGAGTSGRRNIQYF.